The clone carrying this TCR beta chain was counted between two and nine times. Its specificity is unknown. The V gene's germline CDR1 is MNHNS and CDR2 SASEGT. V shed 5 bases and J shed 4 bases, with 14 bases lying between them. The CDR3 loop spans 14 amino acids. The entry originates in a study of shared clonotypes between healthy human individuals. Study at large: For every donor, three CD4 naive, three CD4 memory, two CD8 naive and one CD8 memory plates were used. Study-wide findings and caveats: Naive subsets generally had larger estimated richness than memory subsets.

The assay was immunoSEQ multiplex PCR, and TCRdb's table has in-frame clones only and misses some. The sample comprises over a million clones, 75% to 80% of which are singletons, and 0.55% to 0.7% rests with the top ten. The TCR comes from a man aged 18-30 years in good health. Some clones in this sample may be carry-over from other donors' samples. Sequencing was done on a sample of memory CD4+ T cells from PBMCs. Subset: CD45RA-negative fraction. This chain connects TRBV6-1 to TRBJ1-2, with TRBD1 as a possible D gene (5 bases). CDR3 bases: TGTGCCAGCAGTCCCCAGACAGACCTCTATGGCTACACCTTC. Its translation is CASSPQTDLYGYTF.